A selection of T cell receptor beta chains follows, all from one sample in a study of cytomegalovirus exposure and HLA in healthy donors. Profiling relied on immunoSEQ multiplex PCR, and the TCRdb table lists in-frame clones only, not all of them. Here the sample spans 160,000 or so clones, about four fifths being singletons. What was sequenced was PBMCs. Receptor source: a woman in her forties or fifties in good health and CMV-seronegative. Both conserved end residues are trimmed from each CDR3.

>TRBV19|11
ATIGQGASGYT
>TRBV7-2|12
ASSPRDRAYEQY
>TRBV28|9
ASSQRLEQY
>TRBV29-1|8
SVDRTEQY
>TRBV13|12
ASSFISQNTEAF
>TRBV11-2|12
ASTPPGSWYEQY
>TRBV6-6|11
ASSSRLNSPLH
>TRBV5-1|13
ASSLTEATNEKLF
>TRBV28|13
ASLPRGTGDQPQH
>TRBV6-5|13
ASSKGLGGTDTQY
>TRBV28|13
ASRKSGTENEKLF
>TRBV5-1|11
ASALGGPSEAF
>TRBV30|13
AWSSGTGRDQPQH
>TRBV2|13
ASSGSITSTDTQY
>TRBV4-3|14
ASSQDAGGRNQPQH
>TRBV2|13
ASRGQGNYNSPLH
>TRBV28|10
ASSSQLDTQY
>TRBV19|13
ASSTRTGSNQPQH
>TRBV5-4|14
ASSTRQAPGNDGYT
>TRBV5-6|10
ASGTGGREQY
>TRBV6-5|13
ASSYSTGGITEAF
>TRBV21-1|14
ASSKPWTATNTEAF
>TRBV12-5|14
ASGFRGPLPNNEQF
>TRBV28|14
ASSLTTTGATYEQY
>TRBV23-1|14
ASGQGPAWGNQPQH
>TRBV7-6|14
ASSPGERGGEDTQY
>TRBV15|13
ATSREATGWQPQH
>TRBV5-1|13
ASSSSGTEGNTIY
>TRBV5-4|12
ASSRTGFNEKLF
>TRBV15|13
ATSRGGVAADTQY
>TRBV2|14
ASSGTSGFSTDTQY
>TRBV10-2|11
ASRVDRGTEAF
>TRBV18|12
ASSRLRVTDTQY
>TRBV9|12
ASSVAGQGTEQY
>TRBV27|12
ASRGQGVGHEQY
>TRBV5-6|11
ASSLGTGGEQF
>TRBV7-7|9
ASSQGGELF
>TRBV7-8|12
ASSPRGAGGRQY
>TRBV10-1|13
ASSAIAGVTDTQY
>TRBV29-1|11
SVAESGGETQY
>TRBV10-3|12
AISEGRGSEKLF
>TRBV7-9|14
ASSRMNEEGNYGYT
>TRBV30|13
AWRSGTGGPDTQY
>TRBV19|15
ASSSRTSGGAIDTQY
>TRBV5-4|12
ASSSTGTLEEQY
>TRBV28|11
ASDGRRHRGYT
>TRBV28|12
ASDRVTGANVLT
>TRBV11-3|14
ASSLGGQGIATEAF
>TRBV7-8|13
ASSLTGVLNYEQY
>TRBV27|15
ASSLGQLANPLNEQF